This T cell receptor beta chain was retrieved from a study of CD8 T cells in Susac syndrome. Random hexamers primed reverse transcription of roughly 0.45 to 1 ug RNA. MiXCR, run by TCRdb on the immunoSEQ multiplex PCR reads, gives a single entry per CDR3 protein. The table lists under 550,000 distinct CDR3 sequences, roughly 85% of them singletons. The source material was CD8+ T cells from PBMCs. This clonotype was sampled from a human donor with multiple sclerosis.

The CDR3, as DNA: TGTGCCAGTAGCTCCGTGGGGGGAAAGTACGAGCAGTACTTC. This encodes CASSSVGGKYEQYF. This chain uses TRBV19 with TRBJ2-7, with D possibly being TRBD2 (6 bases). This CDR3 region has 14 residues. The germline V and J ends were trimmed by 6 bases and 4 bases, with 16 bases remaining between them. Germline V lookup: CDR1 LNHDA, CDR2 SQIVND (reference sequence).